The entry below describes one TCR beta chain. CD3+CD4+ and CD3+CD8+ cells were FACS-sorted from thawed unstimulated PBMCs. The method was immunoSEQ multiplex PCR; TCRdb's version includes in-frame clones alone and lacks a portion of them. This table holds 68,000 or so clones, 80% to 95% found once. The data originate from a study of T cell clones after liver transplantation. J gave up 12 bases and V 7 bases, and 13 bases lay outside the gene matches. Germline assignment: CDR1 MDHEN and CDR2 SYDVKM. There are 16 residues in the CDR3. The sequence derives from a human patient who received a liver transplant. Some T cells may trace back to the graft donor. This chain uses TRBV28 with TRBJ2-1; 15 bases match TRBD2. The sample consisted of CD4+ T cells from blood, taken about 27 months after liver transplant. The CDR3 is CASTPPGTSGGLGQFF. The DNA for the CDR3 is TGTGCCAGCACACCCCCTGGGACTAGCGGGGGGCTTGGGCAGTTCTTC. The variable domain in full, completed from reference TRBV28 and TRBJ2-1, reads DVKVTQSSRYLVKRTGEKVFLECVQDMDHENMFWYRQDPGLGLRLIYFSYDVKMKEKGDIPEGYSVSREKKERFSLILESASTNQTSMYLCASTPPGTSGGLGQFFGPGTRLTVL.